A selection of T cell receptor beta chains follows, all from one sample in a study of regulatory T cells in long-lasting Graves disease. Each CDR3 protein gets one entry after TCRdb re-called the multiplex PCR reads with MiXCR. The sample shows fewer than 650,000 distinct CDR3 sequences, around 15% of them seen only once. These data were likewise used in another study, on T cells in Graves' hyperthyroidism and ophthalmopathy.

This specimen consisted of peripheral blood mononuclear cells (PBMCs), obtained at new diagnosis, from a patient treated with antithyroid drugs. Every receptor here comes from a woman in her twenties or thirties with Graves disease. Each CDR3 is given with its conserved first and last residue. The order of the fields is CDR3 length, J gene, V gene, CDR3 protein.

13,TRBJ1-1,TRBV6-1,CASINTIHTEAFF
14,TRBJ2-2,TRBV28,CVSGSVAGTGELFF
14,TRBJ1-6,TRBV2,CASSGQGVNSPLHF
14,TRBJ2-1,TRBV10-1,CASSPLAGEGEQFF
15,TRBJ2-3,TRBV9,CASSALDGRENTQYF
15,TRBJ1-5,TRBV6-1,CASSPTGGVGQPQHF
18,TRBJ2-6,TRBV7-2,CASSLVWGRSSGANVLTF
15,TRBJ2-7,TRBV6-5,CASSSVSETTYEQYF
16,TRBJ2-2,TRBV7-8,CASKGAGLAVVGELFF
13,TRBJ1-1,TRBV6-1,CASSRDRDTEAFF
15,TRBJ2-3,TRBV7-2,CASSSSSASTDTQYF
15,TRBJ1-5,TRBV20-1,CSASNRDKGTQPQHF
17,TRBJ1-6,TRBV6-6,CASSYSGYDSSNSPLHF
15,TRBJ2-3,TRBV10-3,CAISLRNSPPDTQYF
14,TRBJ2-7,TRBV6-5,CASSYSQGRYEQYF
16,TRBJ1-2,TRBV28,CASSHATGGANYGYTF
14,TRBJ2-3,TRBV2,CASRPGQGRDTQYF
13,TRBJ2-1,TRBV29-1,CSVPNGGYGEQFF
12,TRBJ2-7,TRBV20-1,CRAGQGAYEQYF
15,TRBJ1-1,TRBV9,CASSSTVFANTEAFF
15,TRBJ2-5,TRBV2,CASSENGLTQETQYF
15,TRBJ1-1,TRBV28,CASSLRQGEGTEAFF
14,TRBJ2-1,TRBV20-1,CSARLAGDFNEQFF
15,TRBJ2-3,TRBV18,CASSSGQGATDTQYF
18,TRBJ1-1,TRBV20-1,CSAPQQGGRIMKNTEAFF
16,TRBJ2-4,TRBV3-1,CASSQDPVKAKNIQYF
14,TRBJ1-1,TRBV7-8,CASSSMRVVNEAFF